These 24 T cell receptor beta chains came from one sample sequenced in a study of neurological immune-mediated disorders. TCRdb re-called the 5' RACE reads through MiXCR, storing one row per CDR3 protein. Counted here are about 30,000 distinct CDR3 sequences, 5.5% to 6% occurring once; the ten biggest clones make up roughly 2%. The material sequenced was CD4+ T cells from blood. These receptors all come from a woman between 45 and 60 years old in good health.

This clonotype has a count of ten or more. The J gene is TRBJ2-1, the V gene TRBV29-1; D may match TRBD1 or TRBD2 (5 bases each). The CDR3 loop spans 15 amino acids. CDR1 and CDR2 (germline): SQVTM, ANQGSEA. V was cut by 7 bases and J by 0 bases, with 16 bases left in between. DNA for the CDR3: TGCAGCGGAAAAAGGGACCATAGCTCCTACAATGAGCAGTTCTTC. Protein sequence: CSGKRDHSSYNEQFF.

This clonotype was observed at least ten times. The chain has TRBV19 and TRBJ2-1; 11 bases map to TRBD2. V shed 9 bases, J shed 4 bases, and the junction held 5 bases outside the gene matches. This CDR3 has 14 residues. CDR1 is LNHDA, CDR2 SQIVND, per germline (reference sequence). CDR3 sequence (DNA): TGTGCCAGCCGGGGACTAGCGGATTACAATGAGCAGTTCTTC. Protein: CASRGLADYNEQFF. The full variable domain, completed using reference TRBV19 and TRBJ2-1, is DGGITQSPKYLFRKEGQNVTLSCEQNLNHDAMYWYRQDPGQGLRLIYYSQIVNDFQKGDIAEGYSVSREKKESFPLTVTSAQKNPTAFYLCASRGLADYNEQFFGPGTRLTVL.

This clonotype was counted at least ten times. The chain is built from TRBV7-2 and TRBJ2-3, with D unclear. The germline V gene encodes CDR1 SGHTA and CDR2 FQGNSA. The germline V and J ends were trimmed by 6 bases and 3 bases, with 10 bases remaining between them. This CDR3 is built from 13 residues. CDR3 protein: CASRPQVTDTQYF. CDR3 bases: TGTGCCAGCAGGCCCCAGGTTACAGATACGCAGTATTTT.

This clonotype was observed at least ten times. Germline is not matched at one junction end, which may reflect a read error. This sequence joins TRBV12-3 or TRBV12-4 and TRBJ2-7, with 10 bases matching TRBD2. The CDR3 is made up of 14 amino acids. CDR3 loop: CASSLAGGSYEQYF. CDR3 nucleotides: TGTGCCAGCAGCTTAGCGGGAGGAAGCTACGAGCAGTACTTC.

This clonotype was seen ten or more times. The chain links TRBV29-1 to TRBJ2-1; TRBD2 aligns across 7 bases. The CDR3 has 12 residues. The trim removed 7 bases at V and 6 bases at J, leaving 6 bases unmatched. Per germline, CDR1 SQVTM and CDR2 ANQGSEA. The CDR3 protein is CSAVGGINEQFF. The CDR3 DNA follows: TGCAGCGCCGTGGGGGGGATCAATGAGCAGTTCTTC.

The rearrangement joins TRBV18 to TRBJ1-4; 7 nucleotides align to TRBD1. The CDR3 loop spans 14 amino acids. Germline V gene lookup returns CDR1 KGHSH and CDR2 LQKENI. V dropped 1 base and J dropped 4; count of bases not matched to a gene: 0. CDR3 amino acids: CASSPRDSNEKLFF. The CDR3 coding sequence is TGTGCCAGCTCACCACGGGACAGTAATGAAAAACTGTTTTTT.

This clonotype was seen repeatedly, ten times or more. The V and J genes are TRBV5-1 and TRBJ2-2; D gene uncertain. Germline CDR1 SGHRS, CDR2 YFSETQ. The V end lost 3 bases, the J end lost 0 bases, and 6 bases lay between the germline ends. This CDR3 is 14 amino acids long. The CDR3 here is CASSSGPNTGELFF. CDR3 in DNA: TGCGCCAGCAGCTCGGGCCCGAACACCGGGGAGCTGTTTTTT.

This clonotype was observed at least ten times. The CDR3: CSARIPPGLANTDTQYF. The CDR3, as DNA: TGCAGTGCTAGAATCCCCCCGGGACTAGCAAATACAGATACGCAGTATTTT. The V call is TRBV20-1, the J call TRBJ2-3, with 9 positions matching TRBD2. The trim removed 2 bases at V and 3 bases at J, leaving 12 bases unmatched. The V gene's germline CDR1 is DFQATT and CDR2 SNEGSKA (reference sequence). The CDR3 covers 17 residues.

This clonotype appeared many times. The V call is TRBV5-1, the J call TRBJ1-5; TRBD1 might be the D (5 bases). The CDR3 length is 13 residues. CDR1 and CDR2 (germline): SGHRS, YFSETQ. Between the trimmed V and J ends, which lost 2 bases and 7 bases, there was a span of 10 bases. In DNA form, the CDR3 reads TGCGCCAGCAGCTTAGGGTCAGGGCAGCCCCAGCATTTT. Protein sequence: CASSLGSGQPQHF.

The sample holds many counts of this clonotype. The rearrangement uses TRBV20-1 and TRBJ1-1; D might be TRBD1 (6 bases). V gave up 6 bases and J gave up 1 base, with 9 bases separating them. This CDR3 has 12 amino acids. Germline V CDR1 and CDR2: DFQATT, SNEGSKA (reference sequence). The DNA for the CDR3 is TGCAGTGCCAAGACAGGGAACACTGAAGCTTTCTTT. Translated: CSAKTGNTEAFF.

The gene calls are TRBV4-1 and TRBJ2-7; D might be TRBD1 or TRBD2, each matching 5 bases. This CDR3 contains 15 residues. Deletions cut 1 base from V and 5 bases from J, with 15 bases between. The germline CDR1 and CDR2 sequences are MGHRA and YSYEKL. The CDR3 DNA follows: TGCGCCAGCAGCCAAGGCCCTGCCAGAGGGGACGAGCAGTACTTC. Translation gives CASSQGPARGDEQYF.

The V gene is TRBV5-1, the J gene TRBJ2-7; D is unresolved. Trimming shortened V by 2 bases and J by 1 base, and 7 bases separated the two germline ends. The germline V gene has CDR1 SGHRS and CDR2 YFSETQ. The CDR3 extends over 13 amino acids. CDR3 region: CASSFYHSYEQYF. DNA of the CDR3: TGCGCCAGCAGCTTTTACCATTCCTACGAGCAGTACTTC. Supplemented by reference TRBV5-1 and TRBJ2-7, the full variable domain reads KAGVTQTPRYLIKTRGQQVTLSCSPISGHRSVSWYQQTPGQGLQFLFEYFSETQRNKGNFPGRFSGRQFSNSRSEMNVSTLELGDSALYLCASSFYHSYEQYFGPGTRLTVT.

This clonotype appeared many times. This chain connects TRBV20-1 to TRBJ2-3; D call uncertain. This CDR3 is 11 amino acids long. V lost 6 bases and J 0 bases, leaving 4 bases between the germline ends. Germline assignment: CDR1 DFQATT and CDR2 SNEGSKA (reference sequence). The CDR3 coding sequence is TGCAGTGCACTTAGCACAGATACGCAGTATTTT. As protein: CSALSTDTQYF.

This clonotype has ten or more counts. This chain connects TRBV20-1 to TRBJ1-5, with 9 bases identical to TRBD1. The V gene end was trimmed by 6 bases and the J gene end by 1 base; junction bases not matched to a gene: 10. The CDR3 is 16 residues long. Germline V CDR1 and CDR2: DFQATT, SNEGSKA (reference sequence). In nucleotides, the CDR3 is TGCAGTGCGGGCGGTGGGACAGGGTTGAGCAATCAGCCCCAGCATTTT. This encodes CSAGGGTGLSNQPQHF.

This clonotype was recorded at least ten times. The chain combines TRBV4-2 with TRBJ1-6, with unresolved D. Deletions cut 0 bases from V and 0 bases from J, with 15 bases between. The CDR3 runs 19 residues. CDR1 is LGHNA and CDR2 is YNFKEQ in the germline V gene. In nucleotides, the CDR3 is TGTGCCAGCAGCCAAGAGGTCAGGACGGTGAGCTCCTATAATTCACCCCTCCACTTT. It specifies CASSQEVRTVSSYNSPLHF.

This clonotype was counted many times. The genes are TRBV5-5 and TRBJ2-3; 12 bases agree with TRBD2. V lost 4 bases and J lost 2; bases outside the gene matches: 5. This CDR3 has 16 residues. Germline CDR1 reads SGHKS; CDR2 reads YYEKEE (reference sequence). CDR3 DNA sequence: TGTGCCAGCAGCCAGCTAGCGGGGGGGTACACAGATACGCAGTATTTT. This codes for CASSQLAGGYTDTQYF.

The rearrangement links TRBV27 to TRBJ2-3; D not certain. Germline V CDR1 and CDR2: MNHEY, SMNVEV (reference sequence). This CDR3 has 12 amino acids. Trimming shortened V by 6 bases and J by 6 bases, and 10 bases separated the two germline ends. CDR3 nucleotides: TGTGCCAGCAGGACTTACCCGGATACGCAGTATTTT. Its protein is CASRTYPDTQYF.

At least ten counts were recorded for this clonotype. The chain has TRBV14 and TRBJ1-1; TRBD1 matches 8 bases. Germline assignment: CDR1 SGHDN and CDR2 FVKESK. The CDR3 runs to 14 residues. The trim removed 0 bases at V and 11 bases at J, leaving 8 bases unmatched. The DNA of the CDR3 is TGTGCCAGCAGCCAAGATTTAGGGACAGGCCGGGCTTTCTTT. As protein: CASSQDLGTGRAFF.

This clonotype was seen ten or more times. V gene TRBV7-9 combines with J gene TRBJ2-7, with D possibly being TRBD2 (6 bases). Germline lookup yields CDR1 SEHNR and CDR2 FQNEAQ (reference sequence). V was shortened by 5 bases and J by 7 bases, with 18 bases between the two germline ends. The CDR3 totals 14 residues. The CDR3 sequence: CASSPQDLGGEQYF. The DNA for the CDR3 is TGTGCCAGCAGCCCACAGGATTTGGGGGGAGAGCAGTACTTC.

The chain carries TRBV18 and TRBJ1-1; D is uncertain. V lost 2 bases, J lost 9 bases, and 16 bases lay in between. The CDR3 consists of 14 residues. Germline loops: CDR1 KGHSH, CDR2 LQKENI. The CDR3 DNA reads TGTGCCAGCTCACCAGGGGTCGGGTCCCACCAAGCTTTCTTT. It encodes CASSPGVGSHQAFF.

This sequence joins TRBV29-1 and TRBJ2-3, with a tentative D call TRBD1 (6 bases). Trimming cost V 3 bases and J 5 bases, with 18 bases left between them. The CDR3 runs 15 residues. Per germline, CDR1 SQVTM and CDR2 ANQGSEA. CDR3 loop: CSVDVSGVEEDTQYF. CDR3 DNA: TGCAGCGTTGACGTATCAGGGGTGGAGGAAGATACGCAGTATTTT.

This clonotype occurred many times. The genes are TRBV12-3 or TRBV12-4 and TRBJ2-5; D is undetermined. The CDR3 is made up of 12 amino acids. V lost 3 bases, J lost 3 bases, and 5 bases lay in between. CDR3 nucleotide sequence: TGTGCCAGCAGTTTCCTAGAAGAGACCCAGTACTTC. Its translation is CASSFLEETQYF.

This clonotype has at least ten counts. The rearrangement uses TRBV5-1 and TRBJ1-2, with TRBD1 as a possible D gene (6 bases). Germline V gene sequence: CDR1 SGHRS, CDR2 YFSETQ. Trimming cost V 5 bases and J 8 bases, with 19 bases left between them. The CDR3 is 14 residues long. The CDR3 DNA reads TGCGCCAGCAGACAGGACAGATCGAGCGGGGGCTACACCTTC. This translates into CASRQDRSSGGYTF. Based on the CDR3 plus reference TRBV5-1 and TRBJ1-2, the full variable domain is KAGVTQTPRYLIKTRGQQVTLSCSPISGHRSVSWYQQTPGQGLQFLFEYFSETQRNKGNFPGRFSGRQFSNSRSEMNVSTLELGDSALYLCASRQDRSSGGYTFGSGTRLTVV.

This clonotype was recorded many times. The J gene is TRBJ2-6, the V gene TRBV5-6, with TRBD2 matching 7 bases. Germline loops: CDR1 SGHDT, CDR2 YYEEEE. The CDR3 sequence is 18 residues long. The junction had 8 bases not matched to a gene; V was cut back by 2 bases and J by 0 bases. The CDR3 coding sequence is TGTGCCAGCAGCTTCCGACTAGCCTCGCTCTCTGGGGCCAACGTCCTGACTTTC. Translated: CASSFRLASLSGANVLTF. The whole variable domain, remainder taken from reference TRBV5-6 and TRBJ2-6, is DAGVTQSPTHLIKTRGQQVTLRCSPKSGHDTVSWYQQALGQGPQFIFQYYEEEERQRGNFPDRFSGHQFPNYSSELNVNALLLGDSALYLCASSFRLASLSGANVLTFGAGSRLTVL.